Described below is a single TCR beta chain sequence and its context. 60 Vbeta and 13 Jbeta primers were used in PCR. The protocol was immunoSEQ multiplex PCR, while the TCRdb copy is restricted to in-frame clones and leaves out a portion. The table shows nearly 110,000 clones, with roughly 71% occurring only once. This sample was taken from a study of cytomegalovirus exposure and HLA in healthy donors. Germline CDR1 MNHNS, CDR2 SASEGT. The CDR3 sequence is 14 residues long. V was shortened by 7 bases and J by 4 bases, with 14 bases between the two germline ends. The rearrangement uses TRBV6-1 and TRBJ2-1; possibly TRBD2 for D (6 bases). Material: PBMCs. This TCR came from a male donor in good health and CMV-seropositive. CDR3 loop: CASTSGSRYNEQFF. The DNA for the CDR3 is TGTGCCAGCACGTCCGGGAGCAGGTACAATGAGCAGTTCTTC.